One and the same sample provided the 8 T cell receptor beta chains below, sequenced in a study of cytomegalovirus exposure and HLA in healthy donors. Sequencing was performed with immunoSEQ multiplex PCR; in TCRdb, only in-frame clones are kept and a portion is missing. The profile shows some 310,000 clones, 88% of them singletons. Sequencing was performed on PBMCs. The receptors come from a man aged 25-40 years in good health and CMV-seronegative.

The J gene is TRBJ1-2, the V gene TRBV18; D is undetermined. The germline V gene has CDR1 KGHSH and CDR2 LQKENI. V gave up 4 bases and J gave up 4 bases, with 10 bases separating them. CDR3 length: 13 residues. The CDR3, as DNA: TGTGCCAGCTCACTAGACATAATCTATGGCTACACCTTC. Translating it yields CASSLDIIYGYTF.

This clone was recorded only once. The DNA for the CDR3 is TGTGCCAGCAGCGTAGGAGGGACAGGGGACATTCAGTACTTC. Its protein is CASSVGGTGDIQYF. The chain is built from TRBV9 and TRBJ2-4; 10 bases map to TRBD1. V lost 0 bases, J lost 8 bases, and 2 bases stayed unmatched. The germline CDR1 and CDR2 sequences are SGDLS and YYNGEE. CDR3 length equals 14 residues.

V and J are TRBV6-5 and TRBJ1-1, with D possibly TRBD1 on 6 matching bases. CDR1 is MNHEY, CDR2 SVGAGI, per germline. Trimming stripped 6 bases from V and 0 bases from J, with 11 bases between. The CDR3 length is 14 residues. CDR3 sequence (DNA): TGTGCCAGCAGACAGGGACGCCTGAACACTGAAGCTTTCTTT. Protein sequence: CASRQGRLNTEAFF.

The rearrangement joins TRBV7-2 to TRBJ2-5, with 8 bases identical to TRBD1. Germline V gives CDR1 SGHTA, CDR2 FQGNSA. V was pared by 1 base and J by 2 bases, with 12 bases of the junction left unmatched. The CDR3 is 18 residues long. For the CDR3, the DNA is TGTGCCAGCAGCTTAGGGATCAGGAACAGGGGGGTTCAAGAGACCCAGTACTTC. Its protein product is CASSLGIRNRGVQETQYF.

The chain is built from TRBV2 and TRBJ2-7, with 15 nucleotides matching TRBD2. The trim removed 5 bases at V and 8 bases at J, leaving 7 bases unmatched. Germline V gene lookup returns CDR1 SNHLY and CDR2 FYNNEI. The CDR3 has 15 amino acids. As DNA, the CDR3 is TGTGCCAGCAGTACACCGGGACTAGCGGGGGGTAAGCAGTACTTC. It is translated as CASSTPGLAGGKQYF. Supplemented by reference TRBV2 and TRBJ2-7, the full variable domain reads EPEVTQTPSHQVTQMGQEVILRCVPISNHLYFYWYRQILGQKVEFLVSFYNNEISEKSEIFDDQFSVERPDGSNFTLKIRSTKLEDSAMYFCASSTPGLAGGKQYFGPGTRLTVT.

The table lists this clone with a few counts. The rearrangement links TRBV10-1 to TRBJ1-2; D is uncertain. This CDR3 comprises 13 residues. The germline V gene has CDR1 WNHNN and CDR2 SYGVQD (reference sequence). The V gene lost 0 bases and the J gene lost 5 bases, with 7 bases spanning the gap. The CDR3 DNA follows: TGCGCCAGCAGTGAGTCCACACTATATGGCTACACCTTC. Amino acids: CASSESTLYGYTF.

The chain is built from TRBV2 and TRBJ2-1, with D uncertain. V lost 6 bases and J 0 bases, leaving 9 bases between the germline ends. Germline assignment: CDR1 SNHLY and CDR2 FYNNEI. The CDR3 is made up of 14 amino acids. The CDR3 nucleotides read TGTGCCAGCAGCCTAGAGAGCTCCTACAATGAGCAGTTCTTC. Its translation is CASSLESSYNEQFF.

Written as DNA, the CDR3 is TGTGCCAGCTCACCCCAGGGGGGTGGGTACACTGAAGCTTTCTTT. It codes for CASSPQGGGYTEAFF. The V gene is TRBV18, the J gene TRBJ1-1; 7 bases are a match to TRBD1. Germline V lookup: CDR1 KGHSH, CDR2 LQKENI. The CDR3 length is 15 residues. V dropped 3 bases and J dropped 3; count of bases not matched to a gene: 7.